One and the same sample provided the 25 T cell receptor beta chains below, sequenced in a study of PD-L1 blockade in urothelial cancer (dated by TCRdb to 2016 to 2017). The library was generated by the immunoSEQ multiplex PCR assay. TCRdb carries this immuneACCESS record with in-frame sequences only. Its versions omit some clonotypes, under half of them owing to an unresolved V gene in the studies checked, with the rest unexplained. This sample gives roughly 41,000 clones in total; 82% of them show up just once. The ten largest clones represent around 19% of the sample. The input for sequencing was PBMCs, taken around atezolizumab (anti-PD-L1) treatment. These receptors all come from a man between 60 and 75 years old with urothelial cancer.

The V gene is TRBV2, the J gene TRBJ2-3, with 9 nucleotides matching TRBD1. The CDR3 covers 14 residues. CDR1 is SNHLY and CDR2 is FYNNEI in the germline V gene. V shed 7 bases and J 4 bases; nucleotides not matched to a gene: 6. In DNA, the CDR3 is TGTGCCAGCACCGGACAGGGGTGGGCAGATACGCAGTATTTT. Translating it yields CASTGQGWADTQYF.

The chain carries TRBV28 and TRBJ2-5; 9 bases align to TRBD1. The CDR3 consists of 15 residues. Losses at the gene ends were 5 bases for V and 2 bases for J; bases not matched to a gene: 6. Germline CDR1 and CDR2: MDHEN and SYDVKM. The CDR3 DNA is TGTGCCAGCAGTGGGCGACAGGGGGTGCAAGAGACCCAGTACTTC. The encoded protein is CASSGRQGVQETQYF.

The gene calls are TRBV5-5 and TRBJ1-6, with D perhaps matching TRBD1 (5 bases). Trimming took off 4 bases at V and 11 bases at J, with 22 bases between the two ends. Germline V lookup: CDR1 SGHKS, CDR2 YYEKEE (reference sequence). This CDR3 is built from 16 residues. Here the CDR3 DNA reads TGTGCCAGCAGCCCTCCTTCGGCGGGACGGGGGACACCCCTCCACTTT. This gives the protein CASSPPSAGRGTPLHF. The whole variable domain, remainder taken from reference TRBV5-5 and TRBJ1-6, is DAGVTQSPTHLIKTRGQQVTLRCSPISGHKSVSWYQQVLGQGPQFIFQYYEKEERGRGNFPDRFSARQFPNYSSELNVNALLLGDSALYLCASSPPSAGRGTPLHFGNGTRLTVT.

The chain joins TRBV5-4 to TRBJ1-2; the D is unclear. V lost 0 bases, J lost 0 bases, and 6 bases lay in between. CDR3 size: 14 residues. Germline CDR1 and CDR2: SGHNT and YYREEE (reference sequence). CDR3: CASSLDVANYGYTF. CDR3 nucleotide sequence: TGTGCCAGCAGCTTGGATGTAGCTAACTATGGCTACACCTTC. Full variable domain (rest looked up from reference TRBV5-4 and TRBJ1-2): ETGVTQSPTHLIKTRGQQVTLRCSSQSGHNTVSWYQQALGQGPQFIFQYYREEENGRGNFPPRFSGLQFPNYSSELNVNALELDDSALYLCASSLDVANYGYTFGSGTRLTVV.

This chain joins TRBV6-5 and TRBJ1-1; the match to TRBD1 covers 8 bases. V trimming: 8 bases; J trimming: 1 base; junction bases outside the gene matches: 3. Germline CDR1 reads MNHEY; CDR2 reads SVGAGI. This CDR3 region has 13 residues. In DNA, the CDR3 is TGTGCCAGCTCAGGACAGGGGAACACTGAAGCTTTCTTT. This gives the protein CASSGQGNTEAFF.

This chain uses TRBV28 with TRBJ2-7, with 8 positions matching TRBD1. In germline, CDR1 is MDHEN, CDR2 SYDVKM. The CDR3 has 13 residues. The junction had 10 bases not matched to a gene; V was cut back by 4 bases and J by 11 bases. This CDR3 reads CASSSGQEPREYF. CDR3 nucleotide sequence: TGTGCCAGCAGTTCGGGACAGGAACCCCGGGAGTACTTC.

The chain links TRBV15 to TRBJ1-1, with TRBD1 as a possible D gene (6 bases). Trimming cost V 0 bases and J 7 bases, with 15 bases left between them. CDR1 is LNHNV and CDR2 is YYDKDF in the germline V gene (reference sequence). The CDR3 extends over 15 amino acids. The DNA of the CDR3 is TGTGCCACCAGCAGAGACATCGGGGGGGGCGTTGAAGCTTTCTTT. Translated, it gives CATSRDIGGGVEAFF.

J is TRBJ1-5 and V is TRBV7-8; 10 bases are a match to TRBD1. Per germline, CDR1 SGHVS and CDR2 FQNEAQ. The CDR3 has 18 amino acids. J lost 2 bases, V lost 2 bases, and 9 bases had no gene match. Here the CDR3 DNA reads TGTGCCAGCAGCTTACCGGGACAGGGGCCCATAGGCAATCAGCCCCAGCATTTT. Protein sequence: CASSLPGQGPIGNQPQHF.

V usage is TRBV5-4 and J usage is TRBJ2-5; D is perhaps TRBD2 (6 bases). Germline V gene sequence: CDR1 SGHNT, CDR2 YYREEE (reference sequence). V was clipped by 0 bases and J by 4 bases, with 7 bases between them. This CDR3 region has 13 residues. CDR3 loop: CASSLVGGETQYF. The CDR3 nucleotides read TGTGCCAGCAGCTTGGTGGGGGGAGAGACCCAGTACTTC. Based on the CDR3 plus reference TRBV5-4 and TRBJ2-5, the full variable domain is ETGVTQSPTHLIKTRGQQVTLRCSSQSGHNTVSWYQQALGQGPQFIFQYYREEENGRGNFPPRFSGLQFPNYSSELNVNALELDDSALYLCASSLVGGETQYFGPGTRLLVL.

This chain uses TRBV29-1 with TRBJ1-1, with D perhaps TRBD1 (6 bases). V dropped 3 bases and J dropped 2 bases, with 10 bases sitting between them. This CDR3 has 13 residues. Germline CDR1 reads SQVTM; CDR2 reads ANQGSEA. DNA of the CDR3: TGCAGCGTTGACCAGGGGATTAACACTGAAGCTTTCTTT. Translating it yields CSVDQGINTEAFF.

The V gene is TRBV18, the J gene TRBJ1-5; D is unclear. Germline values: CDR1 KGHSH, CDR2 LQKENI. The CDR3 length is 14 residues. The V gene lost 3 bases and the J gene lost 3 bases, with 9 bases spanning the gap. The CDR3 bases are TGTGCCAGCTCACCCGGGAGGCTCAATCAGCCCCAGCATTTT. It translates to CASSPGRLNQPQHF.

The chain employs TRBV10-3 and TRBJ2-7; the match to TRBD1 covers 9 bases. The CDR3 contains 13 residues. V dropped 6 bases and J dropped 4; count of bases not matched to a gene: 4. CDR1 is ENHRY, CDR2 SYGVKD, per germline. CDR3 in amino acids: CAISLGTGYEQYF. The DNA for the CDR3 is TGTGCCATCAGCCTGGGGACAGGGTACGAGCAGTACTTC.

This chain joins TRBV10-3 and TRBJ2-3; D not certain. The CDR3 spans 13 residues. The V gene's germline CDR1 is ENHRY and CDR2 SYGVKD. Trimming removed 3 bases from V and 0 bases from J, with 4 bases in between. Written as DNA, the CDR3 is TGTGCCATCAGTGACAGGAGCACAGATACGCAGTATTTT. Its protein product is CAISDRSTDTQYF.

V is TRBV23-1 and J is TRBJ1-1, with D maybe TRBD1 (6 bases). TRBV23-1 falls under the ORF class, with uncertain function. Deletions cut 4 bases from V and 1 base from J, with 10 bases between. CDR3 length: 14 amino acids. CDR3 coding DNA: TGCGCCAGCAGTCCGGGCAGGGGGAACACTGAAGCTTTCTTT. It is translated as CASSPGRGNTEAFF.

This clone was counted a few times. The chain uses TRBV4-1 and TRBJ2-2; the match to TRBD1 covers 9 bases. CDR1 is MGHRA and CDR2 is YSYEKL in the germline V gene. V dropped 4 bases and J dropped 6; count of bases not matched to a gene: 6. CDR3 length equals 15 residues. CDR3 bases: TGCGCCAGCAGCCTCCTTAGACAGGGGGCCGGGGAGCTGTTTTTT. Protein: CASSLLRQGAGELFF.

The V call is TRBV19, the J call TRBJ1-6; TRBD1 agrees at 8 bases. CDR3 length: 14 amino acids. The germline V gene encodes CDR1 LNHDA and CDR2 SQIVND (reference sequence). The V gene end was trimmed by 5 bases and the J gene end by 7 bases; junction bases not matched to a gene: 4. CDR3 in amino acids: CASSLRQGNSPLHF. The CDR3 nucleotides read TGTGCCAGTAGTCTAAGACAGGGGAATTCACCCCTCCACTTT.

V gene TRBV2 combines with J gene TRBJ2-7; 11 nucleotides match TRBD2. Germline V gene lookup returns CDR1 SNHLY and CDR2 FYNNEI. This CDR3 region has 16 residues. J lost 2 bases, V lost 8 bases, and 11 bases had no gene match. CDR3 nucleotides: TGTGCCAGCGGTTCTAGCGGGGGGTTCAATCCCTACGAGCAGTACTTC. Translation gives CASGSSGGFNPYEQYF.

The V call is TRBV11-1, the J call TRBJ1-1; perhaps TRBD1 as D (5 bases). Germline loops: CDR1 SGHAT, CDR2 FQDESV (reference sequence). V lost 0 bases to trimming and J lost 11 bases, with 16 bases between them. The length of the CDR3 is 14 residues. The CDR3 region is CASSLAGARGIAFF. In DNA, the CDR3 is TGTGCCAGCAGCTTAGCTGGGGCACGGGGGATTGCTTTCTTT.

The chain combines TRBV18 with TRBJ2-7; perhaps TRBD1 as D (6 bases). The V end lost 4 bases, the J end lost 0 bases, and 13 bases lay between the germline ends. CDR1 is KGHSH, CDR2 LQKENI, per germline. CDR3 size: 15 residues. The CDR3 region has the DNA TGTGCCAGCTCACAAGGACAGTTAGGCTCCTACGAGCAGTACTTC. This codes for CASSQGQLGSYEQYF. Full variable domain (rest looked up from reference TRBV18 and TRBJ2-7): NAGVMQNPRHLVRRRGQEARLRCSPMKGHSHVYWYRQLPEEGLKFMVYLQKENIIDESGMPKERFSAEFPKEGPSILRIQQVVRGDSAAYFCASSQGQLGSYEQYFGPGTRLTVT.

V and J are TRBV6-1 and TRBJ2-2; 12 nucleotides agree with TRBD2. Germline V CDR1 and CDR2: MNHNS, SASEGT. V lost 7 bases and J lost 6; bases outside the gene matches: 6. The CDR3 runs to 15 residues. The chain's CDR3 is CASKQASGGAGELFF. CDR3 in DNA: TGTGCCAGCAAGCAGGCTAGCGGGGGGGCCGGGGAGCTGTTTTTT.

The chain is built from TRBV5-4 and TRBJ1-1; 8 bases are shared with TRBD1. The CDR3 sequence is 13 residues long. Germline V gene data show CDR1 as SGHNT and CDR2 as YYREEE (reference sequence). The J segment lost 11 bases and the V segment lost 3 bases, leaving 9 bases of the junction unmatched. CDR3 amino acids: CASSSEFGDRAFF. Here the CDR3 DNA reads TGTGCCAGCAGCTCCGAATTCGGGGACAGGGCTTTCTTT.

The V and J genes are TRBV29-1 and TRBJ2-5; 7 nucleotides align to TRBD1. The CDR3 loop spans 13 amino acids. The trim removed 6 bases at V and 5 bases at J, leaving 9 bases unmatched. The V gene's germline CDR1 is SQVTM and CDR2 ANQGSEA. The CDR3 loop reads CSVSRGGRETQYF. The CDR3 coding sequence is TGCAGCGTCTCTCGAGGGGGCAGGGAGACCCAGTACTTC.

V is TRBV18 and J is TRBJ1-2, with TRBD1 identical over 7 bases. J lost 4 bases, V lost 3 bases, and 8 bases had no gene match. This CDR3 contains 15 residues. The V gene's germline CDR1 is KGHSH and CDR2 LQKENI. The DNA of the CDR3 is TGTGCCAGCTCACCTCAACAGGGGCAGGGCTATGGCTACACCTTC. Translation: CASSPQQGQGYGYTF.

V gene TRBV10-3 combines with J gene TRBJ1-1; D not resolved. Trimming left V 0 bases short and J 0 bases short, with 11 bases between. Germline V gene data show CDR1 as ENHRY and CDR2 as SYGVKD. CDR3 length equals 16 residues. CDR3 nucleotides: TGTGCCATCAGTGAGTCGACATGGCCGATGAACACTGAAGCTTTCTTT. As protein: CAISESTWPMNTEAFF.

The gene calls are TRBV5-1 and TRBJ2-3, with a possible D match to TRBD1 (6 bases). V was clipped by 4 bases and J by 4 bases, with 13 bases between them. In germline, CDR1 is SGHRS, CDR2 YFSETQ. The CDR3 is 14 residues long. CDR3 loop: CASSGGGGADTQYF. The CDR3 region has the DNA TGCGCCAGCAGCGGGGGCGGTGGGGCAGATACGCAGTATTTT.